What follows is one T cell receptor beta chain and its context. Its specificity is not known. Each CDR3 protein gets one entry after TCRdb re-called the reads with MiXCR. The sample contains under 800,000 distinct CDR3 sequences, 24% of which appear only once. The data derive from a study of T cell repertoires in cytomegalovirus infection. Background on the study: Shared public TCR beta signatures pointed to both CMV infection and a matching HLA type. Overall study results and limits: HLA-C-restricted CMV clonotypes gave the most frequent clonotype in two of eight donors. Carriage of CMV together with the relevant HLA was identifiable through cumulative public TCR beta family frequency.

Germline V CDR1 and CDR2: SGDLS, YYNGEE. This CDR3 has 14 residues. J lost 3 bases, V lost 3 bases, and 3 bases had no gene match. V gene TRBV9 combines with J gene TRBJ2-1, with 7 bases matching TRBD1. The sample comprised CD8+ T cells from PBMCs. This receptor was obtained from a human donor in good health (CMV status not recorded). Some clones in this sample may be carry-over from other donors' samples. The DNA for the CDR3 is TGTGCCAGCAGCGACGGGGACAGCTACAATGAGCAGTTCTTC. It translates to CASSDGDSYNEQFF.